This T cell receptor beta chain was documented in a study of T-cell reconstitution after alpha-beta-depleted transplantation in children. The sample holds a few counts of this clonotype. A TCRbeta library incorporating unique molecular identifiers was prepared. TCRdb re-derived calls from the PCR reads in MiXCR, one entry per CDR3 protein. The sample carries about 400,000 distinct CDR3 sequences, about an eighth recorded once. The CDR3 is 16 residues long. V was pared by 3 bases and J by 9 bases, with 23 bases between. Germline V gene sequence: CDR1 SGHVS, CDR2 FQNEAQ. This clonotype was sampled from a human donor who donated a stem cell graft to a child with Fanconi anemia. The gene calls are TRBV7-8 and TRBJ1-2; possibly TRBD1 for D (6 bases). The specimen was PBMCs, collected from the stem cell graft. CDR3 amino acids: CASSLGISGQSGSYTF. The CDR3, as DNA: TGTGCCAGCAGCTTGGGGATATCCGGACAGTCTGGCAGCTACACCTTC.